Reported below is one T cell receptor beta chain. Its antigen is not identified. This entry is derived from a study of siplizumab effects on memory and regulatory T cells. Findings and caveats of the study: Siplizumab significantly lowered the alloreactive sequences that could be traced to unstimulated CD4+ memory cells. Unstimulated subset assignment was obtained for only a minor fraction of alloreactive clones. Roughly 80-95% of proliferating CD4+ or CD8+ clones lacked a naive or memory phenotype that could be assigned.

The mixed lymphocyte reaction cells underwent coculture at 37°C for 6 days. CFSE was used to stain responder PBMCs and Violet Dye to stain stimulator PBMCs, which were then pooled 1:1. Assay used: immunoSEQ multiplex PCR; TCRdb lists only in-frame clones, some missing. Altogether about 13,000 clones are present, 40% being singletons, with the ten largest covering 10%. The sample comprised CFSE-low (dividing) CD8+ T cells sorted from an allogeneic mixed lymphocyte reaction. The origin of this receptor is a human donor in good health; the cells came from an allogeneic mixed lymphocyte reaction.

In DNA form, the CDR3 reads TGTGCCAGCATGGAGGAAACGGGGACTGAAGCTTTCTTT. Protein sequence: CASMEETGTEAFF. The rearrangement joins TRBV7-3 to TRBJ1-1; D call uncertain. The V gene lost 7 bases and the J gene lost 5 bases, with 14 bases spanning the gap. In germline, CDR1 is SGHTA, CDR2 FQGTGA. This CDR3 contains 13 residues.